The 21 T cell receptor beta chains below come from one sample, sequenced in a study of blood T cell repertoires in COVID-19 (dated by TCRdb to about 2020). The library was made by the immunoSEQ multiplex PCR assay. What TCRdb holds here is the immuneACCESS table cut down to in-frame rearrangements. Part of the clones is not present; checked against another copy, under half of the missing clones reflect an unresolved V gene, and the others are unexplained. The sample table shows about 170,000 clones, and about 85% are seen once. 1.2% of the sample comes from the top ten. The sample was peripheral blood. These receptors were taken from a man in his sixties who had recovered from COVID-19.

In this sample, this clone turned up a few times. The chain carries TRBV27 and TRBJ1-1, with 8 bases aligning to TRBD1. V was pared by 3 bases and J by 1 base, with 4 bases of the junction left unmatched. Germline loops: CDR1 MNHEY, CDR2 SMNVEV (reference sequence). The length of the CDR3 is 15 residues. The CDR3 is CASSFGQGKNTEAFF. The CDR3 DNA follows: TGTGCCAGCAGTTTCGGACAGGGAAAGAACACTGAAGCTTTCTTT.

The rearrangement joins TRBV6-5 to TRBJ1-2, with TRBD1 matching 8 bases. Germline assignment: CDR1 MNHEY and CDR2 SVGAGI. After removal of 6 bases from V and 3 bases from J, the junction contained 6 bases not matched to a gene. The CDR3 length is 14 residues. CDR3 region: CASRQQGAYYGYTF. CDR3 in DNA: TGTGCCAGCAGGCAGCAGGGGGCCTACTATGGCTACACCTTC.

V gene TRBV7-8 combines with J gene TRBJ1-3; 7 nucleotides align to TRBD1. V lost 4 bases, J lost 0 bases, and 6 bases stayed unmatched. The CDR3 length is 16 residues. CDR1 is SGHVS, CDR2 FQNEAQ, per germline. CDR3 sequence reads: CASSSRNRGSGNTIYF. DNA for the CDR3: TGTGCCAGCAGCTCACGAAACAGGGGCTCTGGAAACACCATATATTTT.

The rearrangement joins TRBV9 to TRBJ2-7; perhaps TRBD1 as D (5 bases). The germline V gene has CDR1 SGDLS and CDR2 YYNGEE. The CDR3 loop spans 16 amino acids. Trimming cost V 0 bases and J 2 bases, with 15 bases left between them. CDR3 residues: CASSVAPTGDTYEQYF. Here the CDR3 DNA reads TGTGCCAGCAGCGTAGCTCCAACAGGAGATACCTACGAGCAGTACTTC.

The rearrangement uses TRBV6-6 and TRBJ2-1, with D perhaps TRBD1 (5 bases). The V end was cut by 3 bases, the J end by 6 bases, with 12 bases between. CDR1 is MNHNY, CDR2 SVGAGI, per germline (reference sequence). This CDR3 is built from 14 residues. The CDR3 spells CASSYQVGANEQFF. Written as DNA, the CDR3 is TGTGCCAGCAGTTATCAGGTTGGGGCCAATGAGCAGTTCTTC.

The chain has TRBV19 and TRBJ2-5; possible D gene TRBD1, 5 bases. Germline V gene data show CDR1 as LNHDA and CDR2 as SQIVND (reference sequence). Trimming left V 4 bases short and J 9 bases short, with 24 bases between. This CDR3 comprises 16 residues. The DNA of the CDR3 is TGTGCCAGTAGTACCTCATCGATCAATCAGGGATTGCCCCAGTACTTC. It is translated as CASSTSSINQGLPQYF.

The rearrangement joins TRBV5-1 to TRBJ1-3; 9 nucleotides line up with TRBD1. This CDR3 comprises 15 residues. Per germline, CDR1 SGHRS and CDR2 YFSETQ. Unmatched junction bases numbered 3, after V lost 5 bases and J lost 0 bases. This CDR3 reads CASREDRGSGNTIYF. In DNA form, the CDR3 reads TGCGCCAGCAGAGAGGACAGGGGCTCTGGAAACACCATATATTTT.

The chain couples TRBV9 to TRBJ2-3; a possible D gene is TRBD2 (6 bases). CDR3 size: 14 residues. The V gene's germline CDR1 is SGDLS and CDR2 YYNGEE. The V end lost 4 bases, the J end lost 1 base, and 10 bases lay between the germline ends. The CDR3 protein is CASSPQRGTDTQYF. CDR3 in DNA: TGTGCCAGCAGCCCCCAGCGGGGCACAGATACGCAGTATTTT.

This chain uses TRBV5-1 with TRBJ2-7; 8 bases line up with TRBD2. With V trimmed by 3 bases and J by 5 bases, 13 bases remained unmatched. The CDR3 spans 16 residues. Germline CDR1 and CDR2: SGHRS and YFSETQ. CDR3 coding DNA: TGCGCCAGCAGCTCCGGGACCGGGGGGGGTAGGGACGAGCAGTACTTC. Translating gives CASSSGTGGGRDEQYF. Filled out from reference TRBV5-1 and TRBJ2-7, the complete variable domain reads KAGVTQTPRYLIKTRGQQVTLSCSPISGHRSVSWYQQTPGQGLQFLFEYFSETQRNKGNFPGRFSGRQFSNSRSEMNVSTLELGDSALYLCASSSGTGGGRDEQYFGPGTRLTVT.

The chain employs TRBV5-6 and TRBJ1-2; D may be TRBD1 (6 bases). The CDR3 has 16 residues. V lost 0 bases and J lost 1, with 13 bases in between. CDR1 is SGHDT and CDR2 is YYEEEE in the germline V gene. The CDR3 DNA reads TGTGCCAGCAGCTTGGGAGTAAGGACAGATAACTATGGCTACACCTTC. It translates to CASSLGVRTDNYGYTF.

The chain combines TRBV9 with TRBJ1-4; 9 bases match TRBD1. This CDR3 is built from 15 residues. Per germline, CDR1 SGDLS and CDR2 YYNGEE. The trim removed 3 bases at V and 5 bases at J, leaving 5 bases unmatched. CDR3 protein: CASSARGTGNEKLFF. The DNA of the CDR3 is TGTGCCAGCAGCGCCCGTGGGACAGGGAATGAAAAACTGTTTTTT.

The chain combines TRBV3-1 (or the pseudogene TRBV3-2) with TRBJ2-7; 9 nucleotides line up with TRBD1. The CDR3 runs to 17 residues. The V gene's germline CDR1 is LGHDT and CDR2 YNNKEL (reference sequence). The V and J ends lost 4 bases and 1 base, in that order; junction bases with no gene match: 11. The CDR3 loop reads CASSRHPGTGFSYEQYF. Written as DNA, the CDR3 is TGTGCCAGCAGCCGTCACCCCGGGACAGGGTTTTCCTACGAGCAGTACTTC.

The chain employs TRBV3-1 (or the pseudogene TRBV3-2) and TRBJ2-5, with a possible D match to TRBD2 (6 bases). The length of the CDR3 is 13 residues. V lost 3 bases and J 7 bases, leaving 12 bases between the germline ends. The V gene's germline CDR1 is LGHDT and CDR2 YNNKEL (reference sequence). For the CDR3, the DNA is TGTGCCAGCAGCCAGGCGGTGGAGGGGACCCAGTACTTC. Translating it yields CASSQAVEGTQYF.

V gene TRBV2 combines with J gene TRBJ1-4, with 10 nucleotides matching TRBD1. In germline, CDR1 is SNHLY, CDR2 FYNNEI. The CDR3 runs to 14 residues. Trimming at V came to 4 bases and at J to 6 bases, leaving 2 bases not matched to a gene. CDR3 protein: CASSGGQGYEKLFF. CDR3 nucleotide sequence: TGTGCCAGCAGTGGGGGACAGGGGTATGAAAAACTGTTTTTT.

Only one count was recorded for this clone. The same CDR3 arises from other DNA sequences in this sample as well. The rearrangement joins TRBV7-3 to TRBJ2-5; TRBD1 is a possible D gene (6 bases). Trimming took off 2 bases at V and 0 bases at J, with 7 bases between the two ends. CDR3 length: 14 amino acids. Germline V lookup: CDR1 SGHTA, CDR2 FQGTGA. The CDR3 nucleotides are TGTGCCAGCAGCTTACAGGGGAACCAAGAGACCCAGTACTTC. It yields the protein CASSLQGNQETQYF.

CDR3 bases: TGTGCCAGCAGCCGGGACAGGTGGAATGGCTACACCTTC. Translated: CASSRDRWNGYTF. The J gene is TRBJ1-2, the V gene TRBV5-8; 8 nucleotides match TRBD1. Germline assignment: CDR1 SGHTS and CDR2 YDEGEE. The CDR3 consists of 13 residues. V shed 4 bases and J 6 bases; nucleotides not matched to a gene: 5.

This clone was found once. The rearrangement uses TRBV3-1 (or the pseudogene TRBV3-2) and TRBJ2-3; 9 nucleotides agree with TRBD2. CDR3 length: 16 amino acids. Germline V gives CDR1 LGHDT, CDR2 YNNKEL (reference sequence). Trimming removed 0 bases from V and 3 bases from J; junction bases left unmatched: 4. The CDR3 sequence is CASSQEGTSLTDTQYF. In DNA form, the CDR3 reads TGTGCCAGCAGCCAAGAAGGGACTAGCTTGACAGATACGCAGTATTTT.

The chain recombines TRBV28 with TRBJ2-2, with D tentatively TRBD2 (6 bases). Germline V gene lookup returns CDR1 MDHEN and CDR2 SYDVKM. The CDR3 is 14 amino acids. Trimming shortened V by 6 bases and J by 5 bases, and 13 bases separated the two germline ends. The CDR3 region has the DNA TGTGCCAGCAGCCGCGGAGGGTTAACCGGGGAGCTGTTTTTT. Its protein product is CASSRGGLTGELFF.

The chain combines TRBV4-2 with TRBJ2-7; unclear D gene. The CDR3 has 14 residues. The V end was cut by 0 bases, the J end by 1 base, with 7 bases between. Germline V lookup: CDR1 LGHNA, CDR2 YNFKEQ. Here the CDR3 reads CASSQESRSYEQYF. The DNA of the CDR3 is TGTGCCAGCAGCCAAGAATCTAGGTCCTACGAGCAGTACTTC.

V is TRBV7-9 and J is TRBJ1-1, with D unresolved. The CDR3 runs to 12 residues. V was shortened by 10 bases and J by 1 base, with 10 bases between the two germline ends. Germline V gene data show CDR1 as SEHNR and CDR2 as FQNEAQ (reference sequence). The CDR3 loop is CATSNSNTEAFF. The CDR3 nucleotides read TGTGCCACCTCGAACTCGAACACTGAAGCTTTCTTT.

The chain carries TRBV9 and TRBJ1-4; 8 nucleotides match TRBD1. Germline V CDR1 and CDR2: SGDLS, YYNGEE. The CDR3 is 15 amino acids. Losses at the gene ends were 1 base for V and 7 bases for J; bases not matched to a gene: 6. This CDR3 reads CASSVQGARGEKLFF. In DNA, the CDR3 is TGTGCCAGCAGCGTACAGGGGGCGCGGGGTGAAAAACTGTTTTTT.